These 9 T cell receptor beta chains came from one sample sequenced in a study of glioma-infiltrating T cells after dendritic cell vaccination. Clones were sequenced by immunoSEQ multiplex PCR, and TCRdb holds only the in-frame ones, with some missing. Of some 87,000 clones listed, under 90% are singletons. The sequences come from blood, collected before dendritic cell vaccination. The receptor set was obtained from a human donor with glioblastoma.

This sequence joins TRBV25-1 and TRBJ2-3, with D possibly being TRBD2 (6 bases). The CDR3 covers 14 residues. V lost 5 bases and J lost 9, with 18 bases in between. Per germline, CDR1 MGHDK and CDR2 SYGVNS. CDR3 DNA sequence: TGTGCCAGCAGTCCCCGGAGGGGTGCGGGAACGCAGTATTTT. Translated: CASSPRRGAGTQYF.

This clone was detected only a few times. In DNA, the CDR3 is TGTGCCAGCACCTTGGCTGCTAACTATGGCTACACCTTC. Translated, it gives CASTLAANYGYTF. This chain links TRBV6-5 with TRBJ1-2; D not resolved. The CDR3 is 13 amino acids. Germline-derived CDR1 and CDR2 are MNHEY and SVGAGI. V lost 7 bases and J 0 bases, leaving 9 bases between the germline ends.

As DNA, the CDR3 is TGCGCCAGCAGCACGGGGGACAGTAATTCACCCCTCCACTTT. Translating gives CASSTGDSNSPLHF. The V gene is TRBV5-1, the J gene TRBJ1-6, with 7 bases identical to TRBD1. The CDR3 has 14 residues. Germline-derived CDR1 and CDR2 are SGHRS and YFSETQ. J lost 6 bases, V lost 4 bases, and 4 bases had no gene match.

J is TRBJ2-1 and V is TRBV7-8, with D perhaps matching TRBD2 (7 bases). This CDR3 has 21 amino acids. The V and J ends lost 5 bases and 5 bases respectively, with 34 bases between them. CDR1 SGHVS and CDR2 FQNEAQ come from the germline V gene. The CDR3: CASSPARGGFSLAEGDNEQFF. CDR3 in DNA: TGTGCCAGCAGCCCCGCGAGGGGGGGTTTTAGTCTAGCGGAGGGGGACAATGAGCAGTTCTTC.

The chain has TRBV5-1 and TRBJ1-5; D gene unclear. V was cut by 4 bases and J by 3 bases, with 14 bases left in between. The CDR3 has 15 amino acids. Germline CDR1 and CDR2: SGHRS and YFSETQ. The CDR3 DNA is TGCGCCAGCAGCCAGGACGGACTCCTCAATCAGCCCCAGCATTTT. Translating it yields CASSQDGLLNQPQHF.

The chain has TRBV5-1 and TRBJ2-1; 10 bases match TRBD2. The ends lost 4 bases at V and 3 bases at J; junction bases unmatched: 4. CDR1 and CDR2 (germline): SGHRS, YFSETQ. There are 15 residues in the CDR3. The CDR3 bases are TGCGCCAGCAGCGACACTAGCGGGATCTACAATGAGCAGTTCTTC. Its protein product is CASSDTSGIYNEQFF.

In nucleotides, the CDR3 is TGCGCCAGCAGCTTGATGTCGAGTCATGGCTACACCTTC. Its protein product is CASSLMSSHGYTF. This chain uses TRBV5-1 with TRBJ1-2; D is undetermined. This CDR3 has 13 amino acids. Trimming took 1 base from V and 6 from J, leaving 10 bases between them. Germline V lookup: CDR1 SGHRS, CDR2 YFSETQ.

V gene TRBV5-1 combines with J gene TRBJ2-1; D ambiguous. The CDR3 covers 14 residues. Germline CDR1 reads SGHRS; CDR2 reads YFSETQ. V lost 0 bases to trimming and J lost 8 bases, with 12 bases between them. The CDR3 DNA sequence: TGCGCCAGCAGCTTGGGAGGATTGAGAGATGAGCAGTTCTTC. The encoded protein is CASSLGGLRDEQFF.

V and J are TRBV2 and TRBJ2-3; tentatively, D is TRBD2 (6 bases). V gave up 4 bases and J gave up 10 bases, with 12 bases separating them. The CDR3 contains 12 residues. From germline, CDR1 is SNHLY and CDR2 FYNNEI. The CDR3 region is CASSAGSGAQYF. CDR3 DNA: TGTGCCAGCAGTGCCGGATCGGGGGCGCAGTATTTT.